One T cell receptor beta chain is described in this entry. This CDR3 is built from 14 residues. Trimming cost V 4 bases and J 1 base, with 12 bases left between them. The germline V gene encodes CDR1 SGHTS and CDR2 YDEGEE. This entry belongs to a study of STAT5B mutations in CD4+ large granular lymphocyte leukemia. Generated by immunoSEQ multiplex PCR, the TCRdb table keeps only in-frame clones and is missing some. The table has about 45,000 clones, 80% to 90% seen once. The chain has TRBV5-8 and TRBJ2-7; D may correspond to TRBD1 or TRBD2 (5 bases each). The source of this sequence is a human donor in good health. The specimen was CD4+ T cells from blood buffy coats. The CDR3 bases are TGTGCCAGCAGCCTGGGACCGGATTCCTACGAGCAGTACTTC. It codes for CASSLGPDSYEQYF.